This TCR beta chain is drawn from a study of blood T cell repertoires in COVID-19. V lost 5 bases, J lost 5 bases, and 20 bases lay in between. CDR3 length equals 16 residues. Germline lookup yields CDR1 LNHDA and CDR2 SQIVND (reference sequence). Here immunoSEQ multiplex PCR was the method, and the copy in TCRdb shows in-frame clones only, minus some. The sample includes 180,000 or so clones, about 78% of them seen just once. The source is a woman aged 50 to 60 with active or convalescent COVID-19. This sequence joins TRBV19 and TRBJ2-3, with a weak D call TRBD2 (5 bases). Material: peripheral blood. DNA for the CDR3: TGTGCCAGTAGTCCCACCGCTAGCTTGATAGGAGATACGCAGTATTTT. Amino acid sequence: CASSPTASLIGDTQYF.